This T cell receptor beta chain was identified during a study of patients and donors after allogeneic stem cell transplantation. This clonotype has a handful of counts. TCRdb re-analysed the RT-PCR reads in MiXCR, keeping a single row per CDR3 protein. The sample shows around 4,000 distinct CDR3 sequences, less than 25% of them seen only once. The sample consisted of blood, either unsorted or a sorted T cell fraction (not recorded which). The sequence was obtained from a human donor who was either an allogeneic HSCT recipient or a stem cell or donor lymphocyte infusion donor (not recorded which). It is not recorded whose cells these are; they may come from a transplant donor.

The CDR3 sequence is CASSSGTGNGANVLTF. The CDR3 DNA sequence: TGTGCCAGCAGTTCTGGGACAGGGAACGGGGCCAACGTCCTGACTTTC. The gene calls are TRBV2 and TRBJ2-6, with 9 bases that match TRBD1. Germline CDR1 SNHLY, CDR2 FYNNEI. With V trimmed by 5 bases and J by 4 bases, 6 bases remained unmatched. The CDR3 length is 16 residues.